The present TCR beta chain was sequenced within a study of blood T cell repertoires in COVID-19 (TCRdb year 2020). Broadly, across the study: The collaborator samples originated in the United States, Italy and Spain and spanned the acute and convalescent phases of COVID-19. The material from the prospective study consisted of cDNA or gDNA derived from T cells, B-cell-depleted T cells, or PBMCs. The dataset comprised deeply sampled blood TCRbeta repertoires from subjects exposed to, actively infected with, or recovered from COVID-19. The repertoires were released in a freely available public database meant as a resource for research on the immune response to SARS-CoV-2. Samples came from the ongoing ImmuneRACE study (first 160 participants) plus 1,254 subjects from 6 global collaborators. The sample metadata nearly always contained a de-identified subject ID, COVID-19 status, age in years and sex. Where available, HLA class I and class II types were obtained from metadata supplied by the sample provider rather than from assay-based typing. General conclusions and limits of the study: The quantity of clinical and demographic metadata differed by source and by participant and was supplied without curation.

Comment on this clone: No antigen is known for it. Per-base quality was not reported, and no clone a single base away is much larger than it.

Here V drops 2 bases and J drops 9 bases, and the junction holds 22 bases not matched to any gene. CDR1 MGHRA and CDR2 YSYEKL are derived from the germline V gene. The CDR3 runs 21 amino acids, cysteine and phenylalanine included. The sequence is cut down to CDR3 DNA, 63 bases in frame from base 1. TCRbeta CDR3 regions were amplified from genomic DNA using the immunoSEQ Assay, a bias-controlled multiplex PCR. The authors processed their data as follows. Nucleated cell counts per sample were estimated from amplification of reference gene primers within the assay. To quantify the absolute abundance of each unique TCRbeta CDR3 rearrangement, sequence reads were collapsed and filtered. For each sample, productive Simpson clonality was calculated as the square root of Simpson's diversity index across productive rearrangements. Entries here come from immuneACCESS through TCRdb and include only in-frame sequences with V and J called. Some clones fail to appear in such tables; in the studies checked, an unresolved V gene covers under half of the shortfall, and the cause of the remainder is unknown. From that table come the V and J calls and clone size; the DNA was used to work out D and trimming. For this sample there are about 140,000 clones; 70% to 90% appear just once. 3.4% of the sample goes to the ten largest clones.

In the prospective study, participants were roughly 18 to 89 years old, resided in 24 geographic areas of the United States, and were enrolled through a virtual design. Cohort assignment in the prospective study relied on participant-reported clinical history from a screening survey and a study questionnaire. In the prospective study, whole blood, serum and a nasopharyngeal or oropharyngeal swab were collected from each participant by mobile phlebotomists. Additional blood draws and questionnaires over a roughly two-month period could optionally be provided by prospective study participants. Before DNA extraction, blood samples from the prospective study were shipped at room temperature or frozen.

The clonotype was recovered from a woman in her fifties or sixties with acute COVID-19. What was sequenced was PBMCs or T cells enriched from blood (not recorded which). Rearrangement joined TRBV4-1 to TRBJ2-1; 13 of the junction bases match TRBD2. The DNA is TGCGCCAGCAGCCAAAGTTCGGTGACCTATGGACTAGCGGGGGTTCAGGGTGAGCAGTTCTTC. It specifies CASSQSSVTYGLAGVQGEQFF.